The TCR beta chain under discussion was sequenced for a study of shared clonotypes between healthy human individuals. Some clones are missing from TCRdb's copy, which holds only in-frame ones; the method was immunoSEQ multiplex PCR. The sample yields just over 2,000,000 clones, 95% seen once. CDR3 size: 14 residues. The germline CDR1 and CDR2 sequences are MGHRA and YSYEKL. Between the trimmed V and J ends, which lost 3 bases and 8 bases, there was a span of 11 bases. Material: naive CD4+ T cells sorted from blood. Subset meaning: CD45RA+ positively selected. The chain recombines TRBV4-1 with TRBJ1-6, with D unclear. The receptor was derived from a man younger than 30 in good health. Here the CDR3 reads CASSQRVSYSPLHF. CDR3 DNA sequence: TGCGCCAGCAGCCAGAGGGTATCTTATTCACCCCTCCACTTT.